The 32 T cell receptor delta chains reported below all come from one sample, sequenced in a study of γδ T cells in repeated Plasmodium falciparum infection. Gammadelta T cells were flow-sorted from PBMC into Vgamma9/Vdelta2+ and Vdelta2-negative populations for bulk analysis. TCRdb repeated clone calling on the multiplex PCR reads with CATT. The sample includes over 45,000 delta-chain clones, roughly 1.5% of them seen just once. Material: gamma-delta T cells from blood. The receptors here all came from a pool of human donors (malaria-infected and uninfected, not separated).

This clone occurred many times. The CDR3 protein is CACETLKPDYADKLIF. CDR3 nucleotide sequence: TGTGCCTGTGAGACTCTTAAACCCGATTACGCCGATAAACTCATCTTT. This chain links TRDV2 with TRDJ1; no clear D gene. The CDR3 extends over 16 amino acids. Trimming stripped 4 bases from V and 3 bases from J, with 20 bases between. Germline CDR1 reads GEAIGNYY; CDR2 reads EKD.

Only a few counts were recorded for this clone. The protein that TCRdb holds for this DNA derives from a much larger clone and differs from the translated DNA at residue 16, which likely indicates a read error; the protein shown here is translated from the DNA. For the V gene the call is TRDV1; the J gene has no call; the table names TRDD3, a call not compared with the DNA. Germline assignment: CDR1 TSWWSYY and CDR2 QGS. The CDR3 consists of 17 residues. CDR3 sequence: CALGEPTVGDDTDKLTF. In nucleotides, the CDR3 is TGTGCTCTTGGGGAGCCTACGGTGGGGGATGACACCGATAAACTCACCTTT.

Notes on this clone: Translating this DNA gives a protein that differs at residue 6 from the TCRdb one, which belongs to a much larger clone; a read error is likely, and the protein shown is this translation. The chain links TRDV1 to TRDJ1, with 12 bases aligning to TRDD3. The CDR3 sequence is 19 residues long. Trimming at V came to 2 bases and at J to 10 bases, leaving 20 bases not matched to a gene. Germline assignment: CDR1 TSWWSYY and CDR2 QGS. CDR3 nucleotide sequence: TGTGCTCTTGGGGAATCTACTCCTGGCCGTACTGGGGGATACCGGACACTCATCTTT. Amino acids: CALGESTPGRTGGYRTLIF.

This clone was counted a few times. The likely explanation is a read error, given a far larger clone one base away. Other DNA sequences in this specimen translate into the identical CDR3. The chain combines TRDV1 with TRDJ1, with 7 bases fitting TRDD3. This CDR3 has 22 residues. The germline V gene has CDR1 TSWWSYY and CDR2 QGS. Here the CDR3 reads CALGVVVDTPRLYWGYTDKLIF. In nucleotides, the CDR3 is TGCGCTCTTGGGGTGGTGGTCGATACCCCGCGGTTATACTGGGGTTATACCGATAAACTCATCTTT.

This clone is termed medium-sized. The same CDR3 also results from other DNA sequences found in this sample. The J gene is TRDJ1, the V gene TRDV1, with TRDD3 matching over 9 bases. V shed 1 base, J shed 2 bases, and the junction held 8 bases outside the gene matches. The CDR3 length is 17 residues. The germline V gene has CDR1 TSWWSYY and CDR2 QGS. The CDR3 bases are TGTGCTCTTGGGGAACGCCTAAGGGGATACGGAACCGATAAACTCATCTTT. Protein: CALGERLRGYGTDKLIF.

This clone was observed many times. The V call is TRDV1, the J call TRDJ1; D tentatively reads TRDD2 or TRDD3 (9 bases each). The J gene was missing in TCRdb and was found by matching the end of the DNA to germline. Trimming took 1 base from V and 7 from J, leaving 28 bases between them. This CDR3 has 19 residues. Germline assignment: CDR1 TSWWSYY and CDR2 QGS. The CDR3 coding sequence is TGTGCTCTTGGGGAACCTAGCCTTCCTACTGGGGATACGCGGGGTAAACTCATCTTT. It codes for CALGEPSLPTGDTRGKLIF.

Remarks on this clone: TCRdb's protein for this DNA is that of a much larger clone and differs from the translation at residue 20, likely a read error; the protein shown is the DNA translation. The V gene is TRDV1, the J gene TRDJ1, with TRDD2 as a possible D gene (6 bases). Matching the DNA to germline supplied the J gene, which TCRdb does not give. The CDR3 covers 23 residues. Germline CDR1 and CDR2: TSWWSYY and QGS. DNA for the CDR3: TGTGCTCTTGGGGAACTAGGATTCTTCCTGCCCAGGTCTCGGGGACGATACACCGATGAACTCATCTTT. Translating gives CALGELGFFLPRSRGRYTDELIF.

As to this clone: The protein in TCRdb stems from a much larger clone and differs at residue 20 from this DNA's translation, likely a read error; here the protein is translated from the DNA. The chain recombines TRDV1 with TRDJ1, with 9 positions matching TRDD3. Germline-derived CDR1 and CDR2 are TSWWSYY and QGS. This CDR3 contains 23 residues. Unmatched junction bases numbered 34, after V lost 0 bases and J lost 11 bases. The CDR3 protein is CALGELLLRSSTVLGDNSGRLIF. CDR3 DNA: TGTGCTCTTGGGGAACTACTTTTAAGGTCTTCTACCGTACTGGGGGACAACTCCGGGAGGCTCATCTTT.

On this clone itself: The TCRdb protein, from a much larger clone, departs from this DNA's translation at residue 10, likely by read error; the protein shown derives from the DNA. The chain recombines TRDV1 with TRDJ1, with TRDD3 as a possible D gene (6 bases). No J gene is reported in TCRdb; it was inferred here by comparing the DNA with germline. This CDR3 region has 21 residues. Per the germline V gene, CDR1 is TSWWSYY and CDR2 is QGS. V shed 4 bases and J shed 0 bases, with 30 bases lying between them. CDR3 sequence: CALGAGNAGRYVPGNTDKLIF. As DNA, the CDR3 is TGTGCTCTTGGGGCCGGCAACGCTGGGAGATACGTCCCTGGGAACACCGATAAACTCATCTTT.

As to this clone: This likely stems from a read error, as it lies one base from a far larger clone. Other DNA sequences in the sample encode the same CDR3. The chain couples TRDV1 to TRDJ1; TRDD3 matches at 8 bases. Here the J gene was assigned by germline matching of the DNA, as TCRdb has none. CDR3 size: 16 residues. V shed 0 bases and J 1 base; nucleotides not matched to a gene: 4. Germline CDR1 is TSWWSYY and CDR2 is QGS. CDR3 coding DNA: TGTGCTCTTGGGGAACTGAGGGATACGGGCACCGATAAACTCATCTTT. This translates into CALGELRDTGTDKLIF.

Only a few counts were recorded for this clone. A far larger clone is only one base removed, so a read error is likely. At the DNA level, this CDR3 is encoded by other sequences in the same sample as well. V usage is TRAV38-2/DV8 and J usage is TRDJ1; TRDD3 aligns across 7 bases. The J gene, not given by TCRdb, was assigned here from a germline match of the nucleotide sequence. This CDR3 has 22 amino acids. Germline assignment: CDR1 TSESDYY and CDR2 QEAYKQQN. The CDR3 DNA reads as TGTGCTTACAGGAGATCTGATTCCAAAACACGCCTGGGGGTACCGGGGGGCGATAAACTCATCTTT. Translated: CAYRRSDSKTRLGVPGGDKLIF.

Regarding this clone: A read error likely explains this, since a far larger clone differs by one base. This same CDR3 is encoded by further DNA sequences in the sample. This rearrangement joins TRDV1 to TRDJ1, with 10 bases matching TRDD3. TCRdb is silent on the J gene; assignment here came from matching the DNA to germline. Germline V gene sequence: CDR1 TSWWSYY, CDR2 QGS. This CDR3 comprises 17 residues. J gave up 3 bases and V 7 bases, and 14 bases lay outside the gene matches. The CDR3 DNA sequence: TGTGCTCTTGCGACTCTCCTACGGGGGATACGGTCCGATAAACTCATCTTT. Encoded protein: CALATLLRGIRSDKLIF.

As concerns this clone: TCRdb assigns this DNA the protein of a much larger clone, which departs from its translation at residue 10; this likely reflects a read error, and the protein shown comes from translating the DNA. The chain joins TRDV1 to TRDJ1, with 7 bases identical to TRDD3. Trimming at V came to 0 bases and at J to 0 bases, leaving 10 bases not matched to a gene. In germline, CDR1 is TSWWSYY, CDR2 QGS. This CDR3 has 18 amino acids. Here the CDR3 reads CALGELDGIPPYTDKLIF. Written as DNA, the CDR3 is TGTGCTCTTGGGGAACTAGATGGGATACCTCCGTACACCGATAAACTCATCTTT.

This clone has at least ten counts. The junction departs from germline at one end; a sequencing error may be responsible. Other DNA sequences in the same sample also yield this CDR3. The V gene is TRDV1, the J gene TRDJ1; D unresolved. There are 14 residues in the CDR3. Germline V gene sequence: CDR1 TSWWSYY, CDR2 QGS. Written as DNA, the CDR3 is TGTGCTCTTGTGGAACCGGATTCTTTGCTGAAACTCATCTTT. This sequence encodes CALVEPDSLLKLIF.

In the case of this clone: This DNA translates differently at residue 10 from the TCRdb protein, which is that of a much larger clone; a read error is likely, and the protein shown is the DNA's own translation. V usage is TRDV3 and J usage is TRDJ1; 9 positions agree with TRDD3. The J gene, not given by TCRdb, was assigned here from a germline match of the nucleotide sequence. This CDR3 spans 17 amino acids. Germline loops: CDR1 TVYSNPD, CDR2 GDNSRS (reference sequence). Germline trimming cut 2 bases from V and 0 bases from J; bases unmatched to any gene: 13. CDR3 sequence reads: CAFSGGYWGTDTDKLIF. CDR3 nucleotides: TGTGCCTTTTCCGGAGGGTACTGGGGGACTGACACCGATAAACTCATCTTT.

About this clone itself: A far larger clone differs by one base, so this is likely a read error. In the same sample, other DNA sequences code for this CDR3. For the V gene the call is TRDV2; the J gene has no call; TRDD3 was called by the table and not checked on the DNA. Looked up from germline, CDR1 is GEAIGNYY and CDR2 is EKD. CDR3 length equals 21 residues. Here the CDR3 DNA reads TGTGCCTGTGACAACATAAGAGTACTGGGGGACCTAGGGGTGTACACCGATAAGCTCATCTTT. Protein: CACDNIRVLGDLGVYTDKLIF.

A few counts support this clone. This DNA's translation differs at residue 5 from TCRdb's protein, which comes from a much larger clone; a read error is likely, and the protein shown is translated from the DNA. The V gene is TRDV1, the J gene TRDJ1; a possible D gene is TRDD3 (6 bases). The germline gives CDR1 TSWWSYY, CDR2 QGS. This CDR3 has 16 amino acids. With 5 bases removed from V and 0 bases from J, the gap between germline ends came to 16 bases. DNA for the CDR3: TGTGCTCTTGGGCCTAACCGGGGGGGAAACACCGATAAACTCATCTTT. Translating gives CALGPNRGGNTDKLIF.

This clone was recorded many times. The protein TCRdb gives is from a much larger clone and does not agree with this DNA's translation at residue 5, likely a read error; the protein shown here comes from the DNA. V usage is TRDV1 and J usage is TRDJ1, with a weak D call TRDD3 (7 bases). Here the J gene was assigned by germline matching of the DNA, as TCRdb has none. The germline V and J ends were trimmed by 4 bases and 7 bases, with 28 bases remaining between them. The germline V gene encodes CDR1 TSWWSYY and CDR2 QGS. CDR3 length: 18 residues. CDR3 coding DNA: TGTGCTCTTGGGGGAGGGCCTTCCGCCCCCGGGGATAGGGGTAAACTCATCTTT. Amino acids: CALGGGPSAPGDRGKLIF.

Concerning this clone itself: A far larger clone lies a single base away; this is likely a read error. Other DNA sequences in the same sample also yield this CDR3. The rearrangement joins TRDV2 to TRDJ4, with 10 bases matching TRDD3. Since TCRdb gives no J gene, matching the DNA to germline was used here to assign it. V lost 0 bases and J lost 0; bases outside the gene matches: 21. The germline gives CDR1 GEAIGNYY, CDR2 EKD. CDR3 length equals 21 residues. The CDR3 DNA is TGTGCCTGTGACACCGTAGACTCCGAGGGTACTGGGGGATCCCTGGCCAGACCCCTGATCTTT. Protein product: CACDTVDSEGTGGSLARPLIF.

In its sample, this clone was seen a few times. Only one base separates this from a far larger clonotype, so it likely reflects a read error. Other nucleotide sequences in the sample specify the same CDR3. Here the CDR3 reads CALGSPGGYGPPYTDKLIF. The CDR3 DNA reads as TGTGCTCTTGGGTCCCCGGGGGGATACGGTCCTCCGTACACCGATAAACTCATCTTT. V usage is TRDV1 and J usage is TRDJ1; 10 positions agree with TRDD3. Because TCRdb records no J gene, it was assigned here through a match of the DNA to germline. This CDR3 contains 19 residues. Germline V gene lookup returns CDR1 TSWWSYY and CDR2 QGS. V was clipped by 5 bases and J by 0 bases; unmatched bases: 15.

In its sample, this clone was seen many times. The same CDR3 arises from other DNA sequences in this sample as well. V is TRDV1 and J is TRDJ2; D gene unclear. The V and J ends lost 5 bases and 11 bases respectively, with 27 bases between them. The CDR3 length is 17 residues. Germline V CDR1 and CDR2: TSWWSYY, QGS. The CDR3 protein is CALGPWQGPSREAQLFF. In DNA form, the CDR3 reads TGTGCTCTTGGGCCTTGGCAGGGGCCCAGTAGGGAGGCCCAACTCTTCTTT.

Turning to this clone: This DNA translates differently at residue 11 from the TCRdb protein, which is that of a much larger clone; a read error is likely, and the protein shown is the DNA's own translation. The DNA for the CDR3 is TGTGCCTGTGACACCGTAACCCTCTGGGGGGTACGCGAAACCCAGACCGATAAACTCATCTTT. Translated: CACDTVTLWGVRETQTDKLIF. The chain employs TRDV2 and TRDJ1; 7 nucleotides match TRDD3. No J segment appears in TCRdb, so it was assigned here by matching the sequence to germline. Per germline, CDR1 GEAIGNYY and CDR2 EKD. With V trimmed by 0 bases and J by 2 bases, 23 bases remained unmatched. The CDR3 has 21 amino acids.

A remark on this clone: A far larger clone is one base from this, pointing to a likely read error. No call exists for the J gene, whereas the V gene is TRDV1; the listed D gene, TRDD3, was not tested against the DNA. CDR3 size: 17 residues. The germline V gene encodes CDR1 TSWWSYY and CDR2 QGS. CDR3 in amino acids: CALGTASFWGRHDKLIF. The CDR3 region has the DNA TGTGCTCTTGGGACCGCTTCCTTCTGGGGGAGACACGATAAGCTCATCTTT.

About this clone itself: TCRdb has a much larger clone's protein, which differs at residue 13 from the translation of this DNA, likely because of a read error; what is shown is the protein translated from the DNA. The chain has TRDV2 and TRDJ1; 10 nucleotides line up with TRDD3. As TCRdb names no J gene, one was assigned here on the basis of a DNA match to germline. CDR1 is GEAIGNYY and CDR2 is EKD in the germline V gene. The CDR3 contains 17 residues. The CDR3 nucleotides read TGTGCCTGTGACATCTTGGGGGATACTTCTTCCACCGGTAAACTCATCTTT. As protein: CACDILGDTSSTGKLIF.

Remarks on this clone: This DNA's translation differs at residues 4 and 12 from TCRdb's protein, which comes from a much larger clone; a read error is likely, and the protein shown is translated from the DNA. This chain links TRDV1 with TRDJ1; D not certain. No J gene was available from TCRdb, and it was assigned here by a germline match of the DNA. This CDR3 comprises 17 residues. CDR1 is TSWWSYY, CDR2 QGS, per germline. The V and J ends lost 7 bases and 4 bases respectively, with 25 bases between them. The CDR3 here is CALVAKWFPPYIDKLIF. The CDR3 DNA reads TGTGCTCTTGTGGCGAAGTGGTTCCCCCCGTACATCGATAAACTCATCTTT.

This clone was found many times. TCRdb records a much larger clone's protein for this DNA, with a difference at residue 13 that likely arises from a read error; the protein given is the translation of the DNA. CDR3 sequence: CALGGRLGDSYSYKLIF. CDR3 bases: TGTGCTCTTGGGGGGCGACTGGGGGATAGTTACTCCTATAAACTCATCTTT. This chain uses TRDV1 with TRDJ1; TRDD3 matches 11 bases. The germline V gene encodes CDR1 TSWWSYY and CDR2 QGS. V was pared by 4 bases and J by 6 bases, with 13 bases of the junction left unmatched. The CDR3 consists of 17 residues.

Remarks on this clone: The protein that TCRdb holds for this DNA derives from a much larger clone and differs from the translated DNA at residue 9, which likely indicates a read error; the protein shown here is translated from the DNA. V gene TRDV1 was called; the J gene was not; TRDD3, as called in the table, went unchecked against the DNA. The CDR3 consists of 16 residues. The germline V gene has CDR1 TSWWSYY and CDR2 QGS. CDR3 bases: TGTGCTCTTGGGCTCGCTGGGGGGGTACAGGCCGATAAACACATCTTT. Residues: CALGLAGGVQADKHIF.

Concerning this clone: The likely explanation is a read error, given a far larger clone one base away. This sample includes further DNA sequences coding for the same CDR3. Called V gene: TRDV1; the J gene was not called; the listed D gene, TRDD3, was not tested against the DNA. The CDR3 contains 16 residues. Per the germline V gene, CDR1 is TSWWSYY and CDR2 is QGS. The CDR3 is CALGEICPPNTDKLIF. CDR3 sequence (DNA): TGTGCTCTTGGGGAAATATGCCCGCCAAACACCGATAAACTCATCTTC.

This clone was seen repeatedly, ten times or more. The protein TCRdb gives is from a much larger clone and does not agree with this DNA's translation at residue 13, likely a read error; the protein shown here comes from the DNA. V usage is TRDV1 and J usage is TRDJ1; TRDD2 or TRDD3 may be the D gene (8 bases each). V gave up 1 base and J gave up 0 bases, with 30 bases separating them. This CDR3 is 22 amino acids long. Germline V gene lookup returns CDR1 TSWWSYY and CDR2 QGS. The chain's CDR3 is CALGEPSYGLLGGICYTDKLIF. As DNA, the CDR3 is TGTGCTCTTGGGGAACCTTCCTACGGTCTACTGGGGGGTATTTGCTACACCGATAAACTCATCTTT.

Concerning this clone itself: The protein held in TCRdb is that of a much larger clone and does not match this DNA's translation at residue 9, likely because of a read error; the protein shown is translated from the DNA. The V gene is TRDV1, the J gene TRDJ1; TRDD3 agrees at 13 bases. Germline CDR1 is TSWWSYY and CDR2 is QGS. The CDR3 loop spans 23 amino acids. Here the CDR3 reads CALGDPTPPRTGGYAGYTDKLIF. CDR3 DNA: TGTGCTCTCGGGGACCCGACCCCACCCCGTACTGGGGGATACGCGGGGTACACCGATAAACTCATCTTT.

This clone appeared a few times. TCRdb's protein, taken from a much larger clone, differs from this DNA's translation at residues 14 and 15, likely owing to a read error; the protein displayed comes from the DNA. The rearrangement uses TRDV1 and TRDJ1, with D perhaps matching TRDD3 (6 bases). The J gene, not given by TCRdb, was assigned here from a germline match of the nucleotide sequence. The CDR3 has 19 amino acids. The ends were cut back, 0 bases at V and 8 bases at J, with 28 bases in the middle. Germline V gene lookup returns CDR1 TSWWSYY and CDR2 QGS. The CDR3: CALGELPRLGLLNDMKLIF. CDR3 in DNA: TGTGCTCTTGGGGAACTGCCGAGGCTGGGGTTACTAAACGACATGAAACTCATCTTT.

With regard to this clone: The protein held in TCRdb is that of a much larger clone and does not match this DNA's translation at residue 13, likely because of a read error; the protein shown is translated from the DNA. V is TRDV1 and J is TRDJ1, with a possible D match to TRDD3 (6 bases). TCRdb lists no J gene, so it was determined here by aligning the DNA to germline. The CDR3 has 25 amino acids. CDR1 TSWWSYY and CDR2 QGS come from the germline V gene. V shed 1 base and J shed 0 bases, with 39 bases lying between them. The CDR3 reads CALGEPRPPGDLTAVVNPYTDKLIF. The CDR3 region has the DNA TGTGCTCTTGGGGAACCACGCCCCCCGGGGGACCTAACTGCCGTCGTAAACCCGTACACCGATAAACTCATCTTT.